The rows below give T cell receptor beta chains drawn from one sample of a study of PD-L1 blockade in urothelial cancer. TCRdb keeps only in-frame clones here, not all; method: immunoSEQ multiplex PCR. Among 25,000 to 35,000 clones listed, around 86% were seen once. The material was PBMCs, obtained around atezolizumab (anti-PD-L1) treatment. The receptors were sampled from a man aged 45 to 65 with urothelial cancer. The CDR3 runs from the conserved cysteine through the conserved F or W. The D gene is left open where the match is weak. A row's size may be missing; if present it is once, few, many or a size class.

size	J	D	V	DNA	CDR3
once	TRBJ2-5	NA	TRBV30	TGTGCCTGGGCAGGGATTTCGGAGACCCAGTACTTC	CAWAGISETQYF
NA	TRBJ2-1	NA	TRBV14	TGTGCCAGCAGCCACACCTTCCGGGAGCAGTTCTTC	CASSHTFREQFF
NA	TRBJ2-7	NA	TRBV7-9	TGTGCCAGCAGCTTAGTCAGGGGAGACGAGCAGTACTTC	CASSLVRGDEQYF
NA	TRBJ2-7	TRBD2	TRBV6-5	TGTGCCAGCAGTTACGGGGGGGTGAGGGACGTACGTGAGCAGTACTTC	CASSYGGVRDVREQYF
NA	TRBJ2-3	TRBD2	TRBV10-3	TGTGCCTCCTCAGGGACTAGCGGGTCAGATACGCAGTATTTT	CASSGTSGSDTQYF
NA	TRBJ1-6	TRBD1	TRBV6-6	TGTGCCAGCGACAGGGGCCCTCGGAATTCACCCCTCCACTTT	CASDRGPRNSPLHF
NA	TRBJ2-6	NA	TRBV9	TGTGCCAGCAGCGTAGAAGGGGAAGGGGCCAACGTCCTGACTTTC	CASSVEGEGANVLTF
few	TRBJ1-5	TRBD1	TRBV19	TGTGCCAGTATGGACAGGGGGTATAGCAATCAGCCCCAGCATTTT	CASMDRGYSNQPQHF
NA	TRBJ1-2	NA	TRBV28	TGTGCCAGCAGTCCAGGGTTCAGCTATGGCTACACCTTC	CASSPGFSYGYTF
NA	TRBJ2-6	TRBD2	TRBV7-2	TGTGCCAGCACCTTAGCGGGAGGGGCTTCTGGGGCCAACGTCCTGACTTTC	CASTLAGGASGANVLTF
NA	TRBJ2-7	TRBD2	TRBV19	TGTGCCAGTAGGACATCGGGAGGTCCCTACGAGCAGTACTTC	CASRTSGGPYEQYF
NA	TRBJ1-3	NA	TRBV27	TGTGCCAGCAGTTTCAGGGGCTCTGGAAACACCATATATTTT	CASSFRGSGNTIYF
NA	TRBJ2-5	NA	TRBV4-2	TGTGCCAGCAGCCAATCTGGAGGAGGGGGGGCCGTGGAGACCCAGTACTTC	CASSQSGGGGAVETQYF
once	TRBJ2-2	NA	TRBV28	TGTGCCAGCAGTCTGCCCCGGGGATTTCCCACCGGGGAGCTGTTTTTT	CASSLPRGFPTGELFF